What follows are 32 T cell receptor beta chains derived from one specimen sequenced in a study of patients and donors after allogeneic stem cell transplantation. MiXCR was run by TCRdb on the RT-PCR reads, yielding one entry per CDR3 protein. The table shows more than 850,000 distinct CDR3 sequences, with under 20% occurring only once. Material for sequencing was blood, either unsorted or a sorted T cell fraction (not recorded which). Every receptor here comes from a human donor who was either an allogeneic HSCT recipient or a stem cell or donor lymphocyte infusion donor (not recorded which). It is not recorded whose cells these are; they may come from a transplant donor.

This clonotype was recorded a few times. The rearrangement uses TRBV20-1 and TRBJ2-1, with TRBD2 matching 8 bases. CDR3 length: 14 amino acids. V lost 3 bases and J lost 8; bases outside the gene matches: 9. Germline values: CDR1 DFQATT, CDR2 SNEGSKA (reference sequence). CDR3 protein: CSASDPRGGDEQFF. CDR3 bases: TGCAGTGCTAGCGACCCTCGGGGGGGGGATGAGCAGTTCTTC.

The chain is built from TRBV4-2 and TRBJ1-5; D not certain. V lost 0 bases and J lost 1, with 10 bases in between. The germline V gene has CDR1 LGHNA and CDR2 YNFKEQ. The CDR3 runs 16 residues. The DNA for the CDR3 is TGTGCCAGCAGCCAAGATTCCAAAGCGAGCAATCAGCCCCAGCATTTT. It codes for CASSQDSKASNQPQHF.

The chain has TRBV30 and TRBJ2-1; maybe TRBD2 (6 bases). Germline V gene lookup returns CDR1 GTSNPN and CDR2 SVGIG (reference sequence). The CDR3 runs to 13 residues. V was trimmed by 3 bases and J by 0 bases, leaving 6 bases between them. CDR3 DNA sequence: TGTGCCTGGAGGACTAGCTCCTACAATGAGCAGTTCTTC. It translates to CAWRTSSYNEQFF.

This clonotype was seen many times. The chain uses TRBV25-1 and TRBJ1-1; D unresolved. V was pared by 2 bases and J by 5 bases, with 15 bases between. The CDR3 contains 15 residues. The germline CDR1 and CDR2 sequences are MGHDK and SYGVNS. CDR3 in DNA: TGTGCCAGCAGTGAAGAGGCCCCACAAAGAACTGAAGCTTTCTTT. Translating it yields CASSEEAPQRTEAFF.

This clonotype was detected only a few times. The chain couples TRBV29-1 to TRBJ2-1; D unresolved. Between the trimmed V and J ends, which lost 5 bases and 8 bases, there was a span of 10 bases. The CDR3 is 11 residues long. Germline lookup yields CDR1 SQVTM and CDR2 ANQGSEA. Here the CDR3 DNA reads TGCAGCGTTCTCGTTGCGGATGAGCAGTTCTTC. As protein: CSVLVADEQFF.

The chain carries TRBV10-3 and TRBJ2-1; D gene ambiguous. This CDR3 contains 12 residues. Germline assignment: CDR1 ENHRY and CDR2 SYGVKD. V was cut by 7 bases and J by 6 bases, with 10 bases left in between. The DNA for the CDR3 is TGTGCCATCAACACAAGAGGCAATGAGCAGTTCTTC. It translates to CAINTRGNEQFF.

The chain links TRBV10-2 to TRBJ2-3; D is undetermined. The CDR3 length is 13 residues. Germline V gene lookup returns CDR1 WSHSY and CDR2 SAAADI. The germline V and J ends were trimmed by 3 bases and 6 bases, with 10 bases remaining between them. The CDR3 protein is CASSDGPGDTQYF. CDR3 DNA: TGCGCCAGCAGTGACGGCCCTGGGGATACGCAGTATTTT.

The rearrangement uses TRBV24-1 and TRBJ2-1; 9 bases agree with TRBD2. Germline CDR1 and CDR2: KGHDR and SFDVKD. The junction had 6 bases not matched to a gene; V was cut back by 3 bases and J by 1 base. The CDR3 is made up of 17 amino acids. The CDR3 region has the DNA TGTGCCACCAGTGATAGCGGGGGGAAAGGGTCCTACAATGAGCAGTTCTTC. Amino acid sequence: CATSDSGGKGSYNEQFF.

Ten or more counts support this clonotype. The chain carries TRBV11-1 and TRBJ2-1; a possible D gene is TRBD2 (7 bases). From germline, CDR1 is SGHAT and CDR2 FQDESV (reference sequence). V was clipped by 5 bases and J by 2 bases, with 16 bases between them. The length of the CDR3 is 16 residues. The CDR3 DNA follows: TGTGCCAGCAGCCCCAGTAGGGGGAGGGCCTACAATGAGCAGTTCTTC. Its protein product is CASSPSRGRAYNEQFF.

As DNA, the CDR3 is TGTGCCAGCAGCGTAGATGGTCGCGGTGAAAAACTGTTTTTT. Residues: CASSVDGRGEKLFF. The chain uses TRBV9 and TRBJ1-4; no clear D. Germline V gene lookup returns CDR1 SGDLS and CDR2 YYNGEE. This CDR3 is built from 14 residues. Trimming took off 0 bases at V and 7 bases at J, with 10 bases between the two ends.

The CDR3 DNA follows: TGTGCCAGCAGCTTCAGTGCTATAGGGACTAGCGGGGAAGGCGAGCAGTACTTC. Amino acid sequence: CASSFSAIGTSGEGEQYF. The chain has TRBV11-1 and TRBJ2-7; the match to TRBD2 covers 13 bases. This CDR3 is built from 18 residues. V lost 3 bases to trimming and J lost 6 bases; unmatched junction nucleotides: 14. Germline V gene data show CDR1 as SGHAT and CDR2 as FQDESV (reference sequence).

This clonotype was counted only a few times. The chain links TRBV12-3 or TRBV12-4 to TRBJ1-2, with TRBD1 matching 7 bases. Trimming removed 6 bases from V and 4 bases from J; junction bases left unmatched: 8. The CDR3 contains 14 residues. The CDR3 region has the DNA TGTGCCAGCAGCCAGTCGGGACAGTTCTATGGCTACACCTTC. Translating gives CASSQSGQFYGYTF.

The V and J genes are TRBV5-1 and TRBJ1-1; D is undetermined. The CDR3 covers 17 residues. The V end was cut by 9 bases, the J end by 0 bases, with 24 bases between. Germline V CDR1 and CDR2: SGHRS, YFSETQ. In DNA, the CDR3 is TGCGCCACTACAGTCGATGGTGCTTTAACGATGAACACTGAAGCTTTCTTT. Amino acids: CATTVDGALTMNTEAFF.

The chain recombines TRBV7-9 with TRBJ1-1; D might be TRBD1 (5 bases). Trimming took off 5 bases at V and 7 bases at J, with 11 bases between the two ends. The CDR3 has 12 residues. Per germline, CDR1 SEHNR and CDR2 FQNEAQ (reference sequence). The CDR3 coding sequence is TGTGCCAGCAGCCCGGTGGGGCTTGAAGCTTTCTTT. Translated, it gives CASSPVGLEAFF.

This rearrangement joins TRBV20-1 to TRBJ1-5; TRBD1 is a possible D gene (5 bases). This CDR3 contains 14 residues. V lost 6 bases, J lost 4 bases, and 16 bases lay in between. From germline, CDR1 is DFQATT and CDR2 SNEGSKA (reference sequence). CDR3 DNA: TGCAGTGCCAAACTTAGACAGAAGAATCAGCCCCAGCATTTT. Residues: CSAKLRQKNQPQHF.

This rearrangement joins TRBV7-2 to TRBJ1-4, with D possibly TRBD1 on 6 matching bases. Trimming left V 1 base short and J 8 bases short, with 11 bases between. Germline lookup yields CDR1 SGHTA and CDR2 FQGNSA. CDR3 size: 14 residues. The CDR3 sequence is CASSLGLGGEKLFF. The CDR3 DNA follows: TGTGCCAGCAGCTTAGGACTAGGGGGGGAAAAACTGTTTTTT.

This clonotype showed up many times. The chain joins TRBV29-1 to TRBJ1-2, with D maybe TRBD1 (5 bases). CDR1 is SQVTM and CDR2 is ANQGSEA in the germline V gene. The CDR3 spans 13 residues. The V and J ends lost 0 bases and 3 bases respectively, with 8 bases between them. This chain's CDR3 is CSVEDQGDYGYTF. CDR3 nucleotide sequence: TGCAGCGTTGAAGATCAGGGTGACTATGGCTACACCTTC. Full variable domain (missing parts from reference TRBV29-1 and TRBJ1-2): SAVISQKPSRDICQRGTSLTIQCQVDSQVTMMFWYRQQPGQSLTLIATANQGSEATYESGFVIDKFPISRPNLTFSTLTVSNMSPEDSSIYLCSVEDQGDYGYTFGSGTRLTVV.

This clonotype was seen a few times. V gene TRBV12-3 or TRBV12-4 combines with J gene TRBJ1-2; D uncertain. The V end lost 6 bases, the J end lost 0 bases, and 11 bases lay between the germline ends. The CDR3 spans 14 residues. The CDR3 DNA sequence: TGTGCCAGCAGCCCGACGCAGACTAACTATGGCTACACCTTC. The encoded protein is CASSPTQTNYGYTF.

This clonotype showed up just a few times. The chain links TRBV10-3 to TRBJ1-1; tentative D call: TRBD1 (5 bases). Germline lookup yields CDR1 ENHRY and CDR2 SYGVKD. V lost 6 bases to trimming and J lost 5 bases, with 13 bases between them. This CDR3 is 13 amino acids long. The CDR3 coding sequence is TGTGCCATCAGGGTAGTGGGACTTACTGAAGCTTTCTTT. It translates to CAIRVVGLTEAFF.

This clonotype was counted between two and nine times. The chain uses TRBV10-3 and TRBJ1-1; 8 bases agree with TRBD1. This CDR3 region has 13 residues. Germline-derived CDR1 and CDR2 are ENHRY and SYGVKD. V shed 7 bases, J shed 4 bases, and the junction held 5 bases outside the gene matches. Here the CDR3 DNA reads TGTGCCATCATGAGACAGGGGTTCACTGAAGCTTTCTTT. This sequence encodes CAIMRQGFTEAFF.

Only a few counts were recorded for this clonotype. V gene TRBV21-1 combines with J gene TRBJ2-7. TRBV21-1 is annotated as a pseudogene. This CDR3 contains 10 residues. The DNA of the CDR3 is TGTGCCAGTTCCGATTGCGAGCAGTACTTC. It translates to CASSDCEQYF.

The gene calls are TRBV11-2 and TRBJ1-1, with 7 bases matching TRBD1. Trimming at V came to 2 bases and at J to 3 bases, leaving 15 bases not matched to a gene. CDR3 size: 18 residues. Germline assignment: CDR1 SGHAT and CDR2 FQNNGV. This CDR3 reads CASSLWRAGGVRDTEAFF. CDR3 in DNA: TGTGCCAGCAGCTTATGGCGGGCAGGGGGTGTTAGGGACACTGAAGCTTTCTTT.

The chain combines TRBV6-1 with TRBJ1-2; a possible D gene is TRBD1 (6 bases). Trimming stripped 5 bases from V and 8 bases from J, with 21 bases between. Germline loops: CDR1 MNHNS, CDR2 SASEGT. The CDR3 length is 15 residues. The CDR3 sequence is CASSPKPVTGNGYTF. The CDR3 coding sequence is TGTGCCAGCAGTCCCAAACCCGTTACAGGGAACGGCTACACCTTC.

CDR3 amino acids: CASKPGPRTDTQYF. The CDR3 DNA reads TGTGCCAGCAAGCCGGGGCCGAGGACAGATACGCAGTATTTT. The genes are TRBV2 and TRBJ2-3; D might be TRBD1 or TRBD2, each matching 5 bases. The ends were cut back, 7 bases at V and 3 bases at J, with 14 bases in the middle. Germline V lookup: CDR1 SNHLY, CDR2 FYNNEI. The CDR3 contains 14 residues.

This clonotype was counted between two and nine times. The gene calls are TRBV12-3 or TRBV12-4 and TRBJ1-2, with D maybe TRBD1 (5 bases). The CDR3 is made up of 15 amino acids. Trimming removed 4 bases from V and 2 bases from J, with 14 bases in between. Written as DNA, the CDR3 is TGTGCCAGCAGTTGGTCGGGGGAGTTCAACTATGGCTACACCTTC. It encodes CASSWSGEFNYGYTF.

This clonotype showed up just a few times. This chain joins TRBV9 and TRBJ2-5; no clear D gene. This CDR3 has 14 residues. Germline CDR1 and CDR2: SGDLS and YYNGEE. V lost 1 base, J lost 4 bases, and 11 bases lay in between. CDR3 nucleotides: TGTGCCAGCAGCGTATCTGGCTGGTTAGAGACCCAGTACTTC. Encoded protein: CASSVSGWLETQYF.

The V call is TRBV2, the J call TRBJ2-7; 10 bases match TRBD2. The CDR3 runs to 13 residues. Germline CDR1 reads SNHLY; CDR2 reads FYNNEI. Losses at the gene ends were 7 bases for V and 9 bases for J; bases not matched to a gene: 9. This chain's CDR3 is CASKDASGSGQYF. CDR3 in DNA: TGTGCCAGCAAGGATGCTAGCGGGAGCGGGCAGTACTTC.

This sequence joins TRBV10-3 and TRBJ2-4, with 7 bases lining up with TRBD1. The CDR3 sequence is 15 residues long. Germline loops: CDR1 ENHRY, CDR2 SYGVKD. V trimming: 10 bases; J trimming: 3 bases; junction bases outside the gene matches: 12. The CDR3 nucleotides read TGTGCCACCGCCGGACAGGAGGATAACAAAAACATTCAGTACTTC. It specifies CATAGQEDNKNIQYF.

The V and J genes are TRBV29-1 and TRBJ2-6, with 7 bases lining up with TRBD1. CDR3 length equals 18 residues. The V gene end was trimmed by 7 bases and the J gene end by 0 bases; junction bases not matched to a gene: 15. CDR1 is SQVTM, CDR2 ANQGSEA, per germline. The CDR3 DNA reads TGCAGCGCTTATCTTGCCCGGGACAGAAGCTCTGGGGCCAACGTCCTGACTTTC. Encoded protein: CSAYLARDRSSGANVLTF. The full variable domain, in which reference TRBV29-1 and TRBJ2-6 provide the parts outside the CDR3, is SAVISQKPSRDICQRGTSLTIQCQVDSQVTMMFWYRQQPGQSLTLIATANQGSEATYESGFVIDKFPISRPNLTFSTLTVSNMSPEDSSIYLCSAYLARDRSSGANVLTFGAGSRLTVL.

This chain connects TRBV30 to TRBJ2-2; D unresolved. V shed 2 bases and J shed 6 bases, with 7 bases lying between them. Germline CDR1 is GTSNPN and CDR2 is SVGIG (reference sequence). This CDR3 has 12 residues. The CDR3 bases are TGTGCCTGGAGTTTAGGCGCCGGGGAGCTGTTTTTT. As protein: CAWSLGAGELFF.

This clonotype was observed a handful of times. The J gene is TRBJ1-1, the V gene TRBV6-2 or TRBV6-3; 10 bases align to TRBD1. The CDR3 is 16 residues long. V trimming: 1 base; J trimming: 6 bases; junction bases outside the gene matches: 8. CDR1 MNHEY and CDR2 SVGEGT come from the germline V gene. The CDR3 loop is CASSYYPDRGSPEAFF. CDR3 DNA sequence: TGTGCCAGCAGTTACTACCCGGACAGGGGGTCCCCTGAAGCTTTCTTT.

This clonotype turned up a few times. The DNA for the CDR3 is TGTGCCAGCAGCCTAACGGGGTACGGCCTTATTACAGATACGCAGTATTTT. This sequence encodes CASSLTGYGLITDTQYF. V is TRBV12-3 or TRBV12-4 and J is TRBJ2-3, with a possible D match to TRBD2 (5 bases). The CDR3 is made up of 17 amino acids. The V and J ends lost 6 bases and 3 bases respectively, with 22 bases between them.